One and the same sample provided the 19 T cell receptor beta chains below, sequenced in a study of graft-versus-host responses after intestinal transplantation (dated by TCRdb to 2020 to 2023). Libraries were prepared through the immunoSEQ multiplex PCR assay. In its TCRdb copy, this immuneACCESS table keeps in-frame sequences only and misses some clones. Where compared with another copy, unresolved V genes explain less than half of these, and the others have no known cause. For this sample there are roughly 60,000 clones; around 91% appear just once. The ten most abundant clones make up approximately 2.9% of the sample. Sequenced here: PBMCs, sampled around 120 days after intestinal transplantation. The receptors stem from a human patient who received an intestinal transplant, so some T cells may come from the graft donor.

The chain couples TRBV4-1 to TRBJ1-3, with 7 bases aligning to TRBD1. The V segment lost 0 bases and the J segment 3 bases; nucleotides outside the gene matches: 5. The CDR3 contains 16 residues. The germline V gene has CDR1 MGHRA and CDR2 YSYEKL. CDR3 nucleotide sequence: TGCGCCAGCAGCCAAGACCATACAGGGGTTGGAAACACCATATATTTT. Its protein product is CASSQDHTGVGNTIYF.

The chain links TRBV7-9 to TRBJ2-7; 7 bases align to TRBD1. CDR1 and CDR2 from the germline V gene are SEHNR and FQNEAQ (reference sequence). Trimming removed 2 bases from V and 5 bases from J; junction bases left unmatched: 6. This CDR3 is built from 14 residues. Written as DNA, the CDR3 is TGTGCCAGCAGCTTACCCCTGACAGGGAACGAGCAGTACTTC. Translating gives CASSLPLTGNEQYF. Full variable domain (outside the CDR3, taken from reference TRBV7-9 and TRBJ2-7): DTGVSQNPRHKITKRGQNVTFRCDPISEHNRLYWYRQTLGQGPEFLTYFQNEAQLEKSRLLSDRFSAERPKGSFSTLEIQRTEQGDSAMYLCASSLPLTGNEQYFGPGTRLTVT.

Written as DNA, the CDR3 is TGTGCCAGCAGTTCCGAAACCTACAATGAGCAGTTCTTC. Translated, it gives CASSSETYNEQFF. The chain has TRBV6-6 and TRBJ2-1; D is undetermined. Trimming removed 4 bases at V and 2 bases at J, with 6 bases between. Germline assignment: CDR1 MNHNY and CDR2 SVGAGI (reference sequence). This CDR3 spans 13 amino acids.

The chain couples TRBV28 to TRBJ2-2, with TRBD2 identical over 7 bases. Trimming removed 3 bases from V and 4 bases from J; junction bases left unmatched: 5. This CDR3 is 15 amino acids long. The germline V gene encodes CDR1 MDHEN and CDR2 SYDVKM. In DNA form, the CDR3 reads TGTGCCAGCAGTTTCTGGACTAGACCCACCGGGGAGCTGTTTTTT. Translation: CASSFWTRPTGELFF.

V gene TRBV15 combines with J gene TRBJ2-5; TRBD1 matches at 7 bases. This CDR3 contains 13 residues. V trimming: 0 bases; J trimming: 5 bases; junction bases outside the gene matches: 0. CDR1 and CDR2 (germline): LNHNV, YYDKDF (reference sequence). The CDR3, as DNA: TGTGCCACCAGCAGAGACAGGGGGGAGACCCAGTACTTC. This sequence encodes CATSRDRGETQYF.

Remarks on this clone: Other DNA sequences in the sample encode the same CDR3. V is TRBV5-6 and J is TRBJ2-5, with no clear D. Germline CDR1 reads SGHDT; CDR2 reads YYEEEE. Trimming left V 0 bases short and J 5 bases short, with 8 bases between. CDR3 length: 13 amino acids. CDR3: CASSLGARETQYF. The CDR3 DNA follows: TGTGCCAGCAGCTTGGGAGCACGGGAGACCCAGTACTTC. Full variable domain (missing parts from reference TRBV5-6 and TRBJ2-5): DAGVTQSPTHLIKTRGQQVTLRCSPKSGHDTVSWYQQALGQGPQFIFQYYEEEERQRGNFPDRFSGHQFPNYSSELNVNALLLGDSALYLCASSLGARETQYFGPGTRLLVL.

The V call is TRBV18, the J call TRBJ2-5; unclear D gene. The CDR3 totals 11 residues. Trimming removed 4 bases from V and 5 bases from J, with 5 bases in between. Looked up from germline, CDR1 is KGHSH and CDR2 is LQKENI. For the CDR3, the DNA is TGTGCCAGCTCACTTGAGGAGACCCAGTACTTC. It specifies CASSLEETQYF.

The chain combines TRBV7-8 with TRBJ2-5, with a possible D match to TRBD2 (6 bases). V was clipped by 3 bases and J by 4 bases, with 15 bases between them. CDR1 SGHVS and CDR2 FQNEAQ come from the germline V gene. The CDR3 loop spans 15 amino acids. As DNA, the CDR3 is TGTGCCAGCAGCTTGGGGGGAGCCTCCGGAGAGACCCAGTACTTC. Its protein product is CASSLGGASGETQYF.

This chain uses TRBV4-1 with TRBJ2-5; 7 positions match TRBD2. J gave up 5 bases and V 0 bases, and 6 bases lay outside the gene matches. The CDR3 sequence is 15 residues long. The germline CDR1 and CDR2 sequences are MGHRA and YSYEKL. The CDR3 DNA is TGCGCCAGCAGCCAAGATTGGACTAGGTGGGAGACCCAGTACTTC. Translation: CASSQDWTRWETQYF.

This clone was seen a few times. The chain carries TRBV10-2 and TRBJ2-7; D gene unclear. The V and J ends lost 3 bases and 6 bases respectively, with 9 bases between them. The CDR3 is 12 residues long. From germline, CDR1 is WSHSY and CDR2 SAAADI. The CDR3 loop reads CASSDYIGEQYF. As DNA, the CDR3 is TGCGCCAGCAGTGACTATATCGGCGAGCAGTACTTC.

This rearrangement joins TRBV4-1 to TRBJ1-2, with unresolved D. The V gene lost 3 bases and the J gene lost 5 bases, with 16 bases spanning the gap. CDR1 is MGHRA and CDR2 is YSYEKL in the germline V gene. The CDR3 has 15 residues. This CDR3 reads CASSHPTRGEYGYTF. The CDR3 DNA sequence: TGCGCCAGCAGCCACCCTACTCGAGGAGAGTATGGCTACACCTTC.

The genes are TRBV6-1 and TRBJ1-3; no definite D call. This CDR3 is 15 amino acids long. V dropped 4 bases and J dropped 0 bases, with 10 bases sitting between them. CDR1 is MNHNS and CDR2 is SASEGT in the germline V gene. The CDR3 nucleotides are TGTGCCAGCAGTGTCGACAAGAGCTCTGGAAACACCATATATTTT. Encoded protein: CASSVDKSSGNTIYF.

The CDR3 protein is CASGIGSGRSHNEQFF. In DNA form, the CDR3 reads TGTGCCAGCGGCATCGGGAGCGGGAGGTCCCACAATGAGCAGTTCTTC. The chain couples TRBV7-8 to TRBJ2-1, with 9 bases matching TRBD2. J gave up 5 bases and V 8 bases, and 13 bases lay outside the gene matches. Germline V gene sequence: CDR1 SGHVS, CDR2 FQNEAQ. The CDR3 spans 16 residues.

The J gene is TRBJ1-6, the V gene TRBV4-1; a possible D gene is TRBD1 (5 bases). This CDR3 comprises 16 residues. The V end was cut by 3 bases, the J end by 8 bases, with 17 bases between. Per germline, CDR1 MGHRA and CDR2 YSYEKL. CDR3 residues: CASSQISRDAYSPLHF. The CDR3 DNA follows: TGCGCCAGCAGCCAGATATCCCGGGACGCTTATTCACCCCTCCACTTT.

The CDR3 is CASSQDTGNYEQYF. For the CDR3, the DNA is TGCGCCAGCAGCCAAGATACGGGGAACTACGAGCAGTACTTC. The rearrangement joins TRBV4-1 to TRBJ2-5, with D maybe TRBD2 (5 bases). The J call is uncertain, as TRBJ2-7 better fits the DNA end. The germline V gene has CDR1 MGHRA and CDR2 YSYEKL. The CDR3 has 14 residues.

The rearrangement joins TRBV19 to TRBJ1-4, with D maybe TRBD1 (5 bases). With 6 bases removed from V and 8 bases from J, the gap between germline ends came to 19 bases. The CDR3 runs to 15 residues. The germline CDR1 and CDR2 sequences are LNHDA and SQIVND (reference sequence). CDR3 loop: CASSPKGWSSEKLFF. DNA for the CDR3: TGTGCCAGTAGCCCAAAGGGGTGGAGTAGCGAAAAACTGTTTTTT. Together with reference TRBV19 and TRBJ1-4, the CDR3 gives the full variable domain: DGGITQSPKYLFRKEGQNVTLSCEQNLNHDAMYWYRQDPGQGLRLIYYSQIVNDFQKGDIAEGYSVSREKKESFPLTVTSAQKNPTAFYLCASSPKGWSSEKLFFGSGTQLSVL.

V and J are TRBV6-5 and TRBJ1-4; D remains unclear. The germline V gene has CDR1 MNHEY and CDR2 SVGAGI. V lost 5 bases and J lost 5, with 9 bases in between. The CDR3 loop spans 13 amino acids. CDR3 loop: CASSGRYNEKLFF. CDR3 coding DNA: TGTGCCAGCAGTGGCAGGTACAATGAAAAACTGTTTTTT.

The chain employs TRBV19 and TRBJ2-7; possible D gene TRBD2, 5 bases. CDR3 length: 13 amino acids. Trimming pared 3 bases from V and 7 bases from J, leaving 13 bases between. In germline, CDR1 is LNHDA, CDR2 SQIVND (reference sequence). The CDR3 here is CASSIWGVGEQYF. The CDR3 nucleotides are TGTGCCAGTAGTATTTGGGGAGTAGGGGAGCAGTACTTC.

The chain couples TRBV7-6 to TRBJ2-7; 7 bases align to TRBD1. The CDR3 sequence is 14 residues long. The ends lost 5 bases at V and 3 bases at J; junction bases unmatched: 7. Germline assignment: CDR1 SGHVS and CDR2 FNYEAQ. The CDR3 nucleotides read TGTGCCAGCAGCCATGGGGACAGCCACTACGAGCAGTACTTC. Its protein is CASSHGDSHYEQYF. The full variable domain, completed using reference TRBV7-6 and TRBJ2-7, is GAGVSQSPRYKVTKRGQDVALRCDPISGHVSLYWYRQALGQGPEFLTYFNYEAQQDKSGLPNDRFSAERPEGSISTLTIQRTEQRDSAMYRCASSHGDSHYEQYFGPGTRLTVT.